The clone carrying this T cell receptor (beta chain) came up many times. Its antigen is not known. The time point denotes: patch test 3, about 24 weeks after DPC sensitization. Indicated treatment: therapeutic diphenylcyclopropenone sensitization with weekly scalp DPC. The data were obtained in a study of human T cells and chemical hapten exposure. Overall study: For the roughly 24-week duration of the study, patients were given weekly doses of diphenylcyclopropenone on the scalp. Points from the study as a whole: No shift was seen in TCRs above 1 in 1000 frequency with DPC sensitization.

Authors' analysis steps: The median was approximately 89,000 TCRs per sample, ranging about 20,000 to 690,600. TCRdb re-analysed the RACE reads in MiXCR, keeping a single row per CDR3 protein. Here the V and J calls rest on TCRdb's processing, not on the authors' analysis. The data hold approximately 88,000 distinct CDR3 sequences, with 10% to 15% observed a single time. This CDR3 contains 15 residues. V was cut by 3 bases and J by 5 bases, with 19 bases left in between. Germline V CDR1 and CDR2: SQVTM, ANQGSEA. The chain combines TRBV29-1 with TRBJ2-5; D is unresolved. The receptor's source is a woman in her forties or fifties with alopecia areata. Some clones in this sample may be carry-over from other donors' samples. The sample consisted of whole blood, taken in connection with sensitization to the hapten diphenylcyclopropenone (DPC). CDR3: CSVDVGVSPAETQYF. CDR3 DNA: TGCAGCGTTGACGTTGGGGTCTCGCCCGCGGAGACCCAGTACTTC.